A single sample gave rise to the 28 T cell receptor beta chains below, sequenced in a study of T cell responses to AZD1222 COVID-19 vaccine. This table comes from immunoSEQ multiplex PCR, and its TCRdb copy is limited to in-frame clones, with some not included. The sample yields about 70,000 clones, 70% to 90% seen once. Material: peripheral blood, obtained on day 0 of MenACWY control vaccination. All receptors derive from an adult in good health.

This sequence joins TRBV5-1 and TRBJ1-4; 8 bases line up with TRBD1. V lost 4 bases, J lost 8 bases, and 13 bases stayed unmatched. The germline V gene has CDR1 SGHRS and CDR2 YFSETQ. This CDR3 spans 16 amino acids. The CDR3 DNA is TGCGCCAGCAGCCGTGGGCTCCCGGACAGGGCGGAAAAACTGTTTTTT. This gives the protein CASSRGLPDRAEKLFF.

J is TRBJ1-1 and V is TRBV3-1 (or the pseudogene TRBV3-2), with D hard to call. Trimming shortened V by 4 bases and J by 8 bases, and 11 bases separated the two germline ends. The CDR3 is 12 amino acids. Germline V gene lookup returns CDR1 LGHDT and CDR2 YNNKEL (reference sequence). As DNA, the CDR3 is TGTGCCAGCAGCCCGGCCTCTCGAGAAGCTTTCTTT. As protein: CASSPASREAFF.

V usage is TRBV15 and J usage is TRBJ2-1; maybe TRBD1 (6 bases). Per the germline V gene, CDR1 is LNHNV and CDR2 is YYDKDF (reference sequence). The CDR3 sequence is 16 residues long. The V and J ends lost 4 bases and 8 bases respectively, with 21 bases between them. This CDR3 is CATSTFVGAQLDEQFF. As DNA, the CDR3 is TGTGCCACCAGCACCTTTGTGGGGGCGCAGCTCGATGAGCAGTTCTTC.

CDR3 coding DNA: TGCAGTGCCACGGACAGGGAAGCTTTCTTT. Encoded protein: CSATDREAFF. The J gene is TRBJ1-1, the V gene TRBV20-1; TRBD1 aligns across 7 bases. Losses at the gene ends were 6 bases for V and 8 bases for J; bases not matched to a gene: 3. Germline V CDR1 and CDR2: DFQATT, SNEGSKA (reference sequence). CDR3 size: 10 residues.

The count of this clone is one. CDR3 nucleotide sequence: TGTGCCAGCAGTTCCTGGACAGGGGTAGAGACCCAGTACTTC. Translation gives CASSSWTGVETQYF. The chain recombines TRBV6-5 with TRBJ2-5, with 9 positions matching TRBD1. V was clipped by 4 bases and J by 4 bases; unmatched bases: 4. Germline V lookup: CDR1 MNHEY, CDR2 SVGAGI. The CDR3 length is 14 residues.

This clone was seen a handful of times. This chain joins TRBV19 and TRBJ2-1, with 9 bases fitting TRBD2. Trimming took 3 bases from V and 8 from J; bases not matched to a gene: 8. Germline V gene data show CDR1 as LNHDA and CDR2 as SQIVND (reference sequence). The CDR3 is made up of 15 amino acids. The CDR3 loop reads CASSMTSGGFDEQFF. The CDR3 DNA sequence: TGTGCCAGTAGTATGACCAGCGGGGGGTTCGATGAGCAGTTCTTC. The full variable domain, with the rest looked up from reference TRBV19 and TRBJ2-1, is DGGITQSPKYLFRKEGQNVTLSCEQNLNHDAMYWYRQDPGQGLRLIYYSQIVNDFQKGDIAEGYSVSREKKESFPLTVTSAQKNPTAFYLCASSMTSGGFDEQFFGPGTRLTVL.

This chain connects TRBV24-1 to TRBJ1-1, with D possibly matching TRBD1 (6 bases). Between the trimmed V and J ends, which lost 12 bases and 3 bases, there was a span of 28 bases. Per the germline V gene, CDR1 is KGHDR and CDR2 is SFDVKD. CDR3 length equals 17 residues. The CDR3 loop is CAPLEGGPRFRDTEAFF. DNA of the CDR3: TGTGCCCCCCTGGAAGGGGGGCCGCGCTTTAGGGACACTGAAGCTTTCTTT.

The chain joins TRBV4-3 to TRBJ2-7; 7 nucleotides match TRBD1. Germline loops: CDR1 LGHNA, CDR2 YSLEER. This CDR3 contains 15 residues. The ends lost 0 bases at V and 2 bases at J; junction bases unmatched: 4. The DNA of the CDR3 is TGCGCCAGCAGCCAAGATGGACAGGCGACCTACGAGCAGTACTTC. Translation: CASSQDGQATYEQYF.

DNA for the CDR3: TGTGCCAGCTCACCATCCGGGACTGGGGCCAACGTCCTGACTTTC. Its translation: CASSPSGTGANVLTF. The rearrangement joins TRBV18 to TRBJ2-6, with D possibly being TRBD2 (5 bases). This CDR3 has 15 amino acids. The V gene's germline CDR1 is KGHSH and CDR2 LQKENI. With 2 bases removed from V and 2 bases from J, the gap between germline ends came to 7 bases.

The rearrangement joins TRBV5-8 to TRBJ2-3, with D maybe TRBD2 (5 bases). Per the germline V gene, CDR1 is SGHTS and CDR2 is YDEGEE. V was clipped by 3 bases and J by 0 bases, with 11 bases between them. This CDR3 is 15 amino acids long. CDR3 nucleotides: TGTGCCAGCAGCTCCGGACTGGCCAGCACAGATACGCAGTATTTT. Amino acid sequence: CASSSGLASTDTQYF.

The chain couples TRBV7-8 to TRBJ2-1; TRBD1 matches at 10 bases. CDR1 SGHVS and CDR2 FQNEAQ come from the germline V gene. The J segment lost 4 bases and the V segment lost 4 bases, leaving 4 bases of the junction unmatched. The CDR3 has 15 amino acids. The CDR3 bases are TGTGCCAGCAGCTCCGCGGGACAGGGGTACAATGAGCAGTTCTTC. It yields the protein CASSSAGQGYNEQFF.

This chain links TRBV3-1 (or the pseudogene TRBV3-2) with TRBJ2-3, with D tentatively TRBD1 (6 bases). Trimming removed 4 bases at V and 4 bases at J, with 12 bases between. The CDR3 loop spans 14 amino acids. Germline V gene sequence: CDR1 LGHDT, CDR2 YNNKEL (reference sequence). The CDR3 DNA sequence: TGTGCCAGCAGCCCAGGGGTTTGGGCAGATACGCAGTATTTT. It specifies CASSPGVWADTQYF.

The rearrangement uses TRBV9 and TRBJ2-2; possible D gene TRBD2, 7 bases. V was trimmed by 5 bases and J by 4 bases, leaving 18 bases between them. Germline lookup yields CDR1 SGDLS and CDR2 YYNGEE. CDR3 length: 16 residues. The CDR3 region is CASSDDAGAPTGELFF. CDR3 DNA sequence: TGTGCCAGCAGTGACGACGCGGGGGCCCCCACCGGGGAGCTGTTTTTT.

This clone was counted a single time. This sequence joins TRBV7-2 and TRBJ1-1; TRBD1 aligns across 9 bases. The trim removed 5 bases at V and 3 bases at J, leaving 7 bases unmatched. Germline V gene lookup returns CDR1 SGHTA and CDR2 FQGNSA. CDR3 length: 15 residues. CDR3 bases: TGTGCCAGCAGCGCCCGACAGGGGGTGGACACTGAAGCTTTCTTT. The encoded protein is CASSARQGVDTEAFF.

The chain couples TRBV30 to TRBJ1-4, with D maybe TRBD1 (5 bases). Per the germline V gene, CDR1 is GTSNPN and CDR2 is SVGIG (reference sequence). Between the trimmed V and J ends, which lost 4 bases and 3 bases, there was a span of 12 bases. The CDR3 length is 14 residues. The CDR3: CAWKGRSANEKLFF. The DNA for the CDR3 is TGTGCCTGGAAGGGGAGGTCGGCTAATGAAAAACTGTTTTTT.

J is TRBJ1-4 and V is TRBV2; 7 nucleotides match TRBD1. Germline V CDR1 and CDR2: SNHLY, FYNNEI. This CDR3 has 17 amino acids. V shed 2 bases and J 0 bases; nucleotides not matched to a gene: 6. As DNA, the CDR3 is TGTGCCAGCAGTGAACTCGGCAGGGGGGCAACTAATGAAAAACTGTTTTTT. This translates into CASSELGRGATNEKLFF.

V gene TRBV9 combines with J gene TRBJ2-1, with 10 positions matching TRBD2. V lost 2 bases to trimming and J lost 8 bases; unmatched junction nucleotides: 7. CDR1 is SGDLS, CDR2 YYNGEE, per germline. This CDR3 region has 15 residues. Here the CDR3 reads CASSVSGGAMDEQFF. The DNA of the CDR3 is TGTGCCAGCAGCGTCAGCGGGGGGGCCATGGATGAGCAGTTCTTC.

V is TRBV9 and J is TRBJ2-7; 7 bases are a match to TRBD1. V was clipped by 0 bases and J by 6 bases; unmatched bases: 9. The germline gives CDR1 SGDLS, CDR2 YYNGEE. There are 15 residues in the CDR3. CDR3 in amino acids: CASSVGGDRQAEQYF. The CDR3 DNA reads as TGTGCCAGCAGCGTAGGAGGGGACAGACAGGCCGAGCAGTACTTC. The whole variable domain, remainder taken from reference TRBV9 and TRBJ2-7, is DSGVTQTPKHLITATGQRVTLRCSPRSGDLSVYWYQQSLDQGLQFLIQYYNGEERAKGNILERFSAQQFPDLHSELNLSSLELGDSALYFCASSVGGDRQAEQYFGPGTRLTVT.

The chain uses TRBV3-1 (or the pseudogene TRBV3-2) and TRBJ2-1; D is ambiguous. Germline V CDR1 and CDR2: LGHDT, YNNKEL (reference sequence). V lost 3 bases, J lost 9 bases, and 6 bases lay in between. The CDR3 sequence is 11 residues long. CDR3 DNA: TGTGCCAGCAGCCAGGCCGGTGAGCAGTTCTTC. Its protein product is CASSQAGEQFF.

V gene TRBV3-1 (or the pseudogene TRBV3-2) combines with J gene TRBJ2-7; maybe TRBD1 (6 bases). The ends were cut back, 1 base at V and 4 bases at J, with 14 bases in the middle. This CDR3 is built from 15 residues. Germline lookup yields CDR1 LGHDT and CDR2 YNNKEL (reference sequence). The CDR3 DNA sequence: TGTGCCAGCAGCCAAGGTGGCCAGGGGATATACGAGCAGTACTTC. Its protein product is CASSQGGQGIYEQYF.

The gene calls are TRBV11-2 and TRBJ2-3; D remains unclear. V was pared by 3 bases and J by 0 bases, with 10 bases between. The length of the CDR3 is 15 residues. The germline V gene encodes CDR1 SGHAT and CDR2 FQNNGV. The CDR3 loop is CASSLAHRSTDTQYF. For the CDR3, the DNA is TGTGCCAGCAGCTTGGCTCACAGAAGCACAGATACGCAGTATTTT.

The chain couples TRBV4-1 to TRBJ2-3, with 9 bases fitting TRBD2. The V and J ends lost 3 bases and 6 bases, in that order; junction bases with no gene match: 10. The germline gives CDR1 MGHRA, CDR2 YSYEKL. This CDR3 has 16 residues. The CDR3 loop is CASSHGVAGVGDTQYF. CDR3 in DNA: TGCGCCAGCAGCCATGGCGTAGCGGGGGTGGGGGATACGCAGTATTTT.

This chain links TRBV4-2 with TRBJ1-2, with 8 bases fitting TRBD1. V lost 1 base to trimming and J lost 2 bases; unmatched junction nucleotides: 3. The CDR3 is 15 residues long. CDR1 LGHNA and CDR2 YNFKEQ come from the germline V gene. The CDR3 here is CASSQGGQANYGYTF. In DNA, the CDR3 is TGTGCCAGCAGCCAAGGGGGACAGGCCAACTATGGCTACACCTTC.

In the case of this clone: The junction departs from germline at one end; a sequencing error may be responsible. The chain uses TRBV16 and TRBJ2-7, with D possibly being TRBD1 (5 bases). The CDR3 extends over 12 amino acids. The V gene's germline CDR1 is KGHSY and CDR2 FQNENV. This chain's CDR3 is CASSKSRGELNF. CDR3 sequence (DNA): TGTGCCAGCAGCAAATCAAGGGGCGAGTTGAACTTC.

The table lists this clone with a count of one. The chain has TRBV27 and TRBJ1-5; no definite D call. The V and J ends lost 3 bases and 4 bases respectively, with 7 bases between them. Germline V CDR1 and CDR2: MNHEY, SMNVEV (reference sequence). The CDR3 loop spans 13 amino acids. The CDR3 loop is CASSLTRNQPQHF. DNA for the CDR3: TGTGCCAGCAGTTTGACGAGGAATCAGCCCCAGCATTTT.

The V and J genes are TRBV29-1 and TRBJ2-2, with D perhaps matching TRBD2 (6 bases). This CDR3 comprises 14 residues. The V end was cut by 4 bases, the J end by 1 base, with 10 bases between. Germline V gene sequence: CDR1 SQVTM, CDR2 ANQGSEA. The CDR3, as DNA: TGCAGCGTTGTCGGGGGTGGGAACACCGGGGAGCTGTTTTTT. Translation gives CSVVGGGNTGELFF.

This chain uses TRBV2 with TRBJ1-5, with a weak D call TRBD1 (6 bases). CDR3 size: 12 residues. The V gene's germline CDR1 is SNHLY and CDR2 FYNNEI. The V end was cut by 5 bases, the J end by 7 bases, with 9 bases between. CDR3: CASSRGGQPQHF. The CDR3, as DNA: TGTGCCAGCAGTAGGGGGGGCCAGCCCCAGCATTTT.

The V call is TRBV7-2, the J call TRBJ1-2; weak D call: TRBD1 (5 bases). CDR3 length: 16 amino acids. The germline V gene has CDR1 SGHTA and CDR2 FQGNSA. The V end was cut by 6 bases, the J end by 4 bases, with 21 bases between. CDR3 sequence: CASSPGPWGFGYGYTF. The CDR3 bases are TGTGCCAGCAGTCCCGGGCCTTGGGGGTTCGGCTATGGCTACACCTTC.